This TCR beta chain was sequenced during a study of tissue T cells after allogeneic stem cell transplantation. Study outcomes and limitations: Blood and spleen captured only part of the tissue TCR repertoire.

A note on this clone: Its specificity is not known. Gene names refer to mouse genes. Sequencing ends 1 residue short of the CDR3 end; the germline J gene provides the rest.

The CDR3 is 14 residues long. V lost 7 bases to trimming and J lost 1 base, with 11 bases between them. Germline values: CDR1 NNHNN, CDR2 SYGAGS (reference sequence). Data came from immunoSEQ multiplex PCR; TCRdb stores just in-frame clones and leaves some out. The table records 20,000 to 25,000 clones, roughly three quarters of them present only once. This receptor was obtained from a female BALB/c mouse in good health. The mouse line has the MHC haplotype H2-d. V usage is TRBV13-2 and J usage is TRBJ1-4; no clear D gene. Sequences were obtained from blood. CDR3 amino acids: CASSGPDSNERLFF. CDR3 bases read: TGTGCCAGCAGCGGACCAGATTCCAACGAAAGATTATTT.